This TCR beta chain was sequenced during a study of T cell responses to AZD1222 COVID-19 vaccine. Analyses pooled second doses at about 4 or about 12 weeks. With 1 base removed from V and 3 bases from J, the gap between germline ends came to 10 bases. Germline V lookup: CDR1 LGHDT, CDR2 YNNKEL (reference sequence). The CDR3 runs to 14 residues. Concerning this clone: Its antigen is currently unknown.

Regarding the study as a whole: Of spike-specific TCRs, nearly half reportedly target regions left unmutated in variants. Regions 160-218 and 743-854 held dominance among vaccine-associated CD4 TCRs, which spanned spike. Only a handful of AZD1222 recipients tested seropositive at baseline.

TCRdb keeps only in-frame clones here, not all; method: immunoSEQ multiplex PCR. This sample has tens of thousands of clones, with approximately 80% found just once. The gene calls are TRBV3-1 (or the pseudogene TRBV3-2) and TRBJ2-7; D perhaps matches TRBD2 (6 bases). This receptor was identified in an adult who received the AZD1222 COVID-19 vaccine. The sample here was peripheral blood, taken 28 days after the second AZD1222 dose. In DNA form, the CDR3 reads TGTGCCAGCAGCCAAGCACAGCGGGTCTACGAGCAGTACTTC. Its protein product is CASSQAQRVYEQYF.